The clone carrying this TCR beta chain came up many times. Its antigen is not identified. The length of the CDR3 is 13 residues. V was pared by 4 bases and J by 2 bases, with 9 bases between. Germline CDR1 reads SEHNR; CDR2 reads FQNEAQ (reference sequence). The sample belongs to a study of Graves' ophthalmopathy and Graves' hyperthyroidism. Findings and caveats of the study: Also, most clonotypes expanded in the thyroid above 0.001 frequency appeared in blood.

Beta-chain TCR CDR3 regions were amplified from RNA transcripts. First-round RT-PCR employed HTBI primers, with a second-round multiplex PCR after it. In TCRdb, the multiplex PCR reads were re-called with MiXCR into one record per CDR3 protein. The table lists some 370,000 distinct CDR3 sequences, about 15% of them singletons, with 2% to 3% in the top ten. The origin of this receptor is an adult woman with stable Graves' hyperthyroidism. The genes are TRBV7-9 and TRBJ2-7; D is unresolved. The sequencing sample was made of peripheral blood. The CDR3 here is CASSSSVPYEQYF. The CDR3 DNA follows: TGTGCCAGCAGCTCCAGCGTGCCCTACGAGCAGTACTTC.